Described below is a single T cell receptor (beta chain) sequence and its context. What it recognizes is unknown. Next came a second PCR, run for about 7 to 12 cycles, which used a sample-barcoded 5' primer along with a J-beta primer mix. TCRdb recomputed calls from the 5' RACE reads with MiXCR, one row per CDR3 protein. The sample consists of roughly 1.5 million distinct CDR3 sequences, approximately 42% of them appearing once. This specimen belongs to a study of blood T cells in healthy people across ages. Study-wide points: TCR beta diversity per million T cells fell roughly linearly with age. Conclusively comparing naive with antigen-experienced cells was impossible with unsorted PBMCs. In these data, TCR beta diversity tracked strongly with naive T cell percentage.

Trimming at V came to 0 bases and at J to 2 bases, leaving 3 bases not matched to a gene. Per the germline V gene, CDR1 is SGDLS and CDR2 is YYNGEE. CDR3 length: 16 amino acids. No fewer than 5 micrograms of total RNA were isolated from every sample. The sample comprised blood. The V call is TRBV9, the J call TRBJ2-5; 11 bases are shared with TRBD2. The clonotype originates from a woman aged 18-29 years in good health. The CDR3 nucleotides read TGTGCCAGCAGCGTAGGTAGCGGGGGGGTACAAGAGACCCAGTACTTC. This translates into CASSVGSGGVQETQYF. The entire variable domain, with the rest obtained from reference TRBV9 and TRBJ2-5, is as follows: DSGVTQTPKHLITATGQRVTLRCSPRSGDLSVYWYQQSLDQGLQFLIQYYNGEERAKGNILERFSAQQFPDLHSELNLSSLELGDSALYFCASSVGSGGVQETQYFGPGTRLLVL.